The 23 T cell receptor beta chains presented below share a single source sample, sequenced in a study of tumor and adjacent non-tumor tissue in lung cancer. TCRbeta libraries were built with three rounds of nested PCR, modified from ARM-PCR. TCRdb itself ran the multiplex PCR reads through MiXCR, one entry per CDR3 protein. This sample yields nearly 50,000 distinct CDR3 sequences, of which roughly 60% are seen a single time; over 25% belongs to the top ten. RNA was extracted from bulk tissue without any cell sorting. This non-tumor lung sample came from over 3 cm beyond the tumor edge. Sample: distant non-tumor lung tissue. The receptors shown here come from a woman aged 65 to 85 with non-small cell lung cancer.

DNA for the CDR3: TGCGCCAGCAGCCTAGGGACAGGGGATTCGGTCAATGAGCAGTTCTTC. Residues: CASSLGTGDSVNEQFF. This chain links TRBV5-1 with TRBJ2-1; the match to TRBD1 covers 10 bases. Germline CDR1 SGHRS, CDR2 YFSETQ. This CDR3 region has 16 residues. J was trimmed by 6 bases and V by 4 bases; bases with no gene match: 10.

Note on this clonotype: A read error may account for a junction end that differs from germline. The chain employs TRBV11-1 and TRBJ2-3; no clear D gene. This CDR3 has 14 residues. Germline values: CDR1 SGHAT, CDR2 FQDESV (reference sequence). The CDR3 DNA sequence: TGTGCCAGCAGCTTGGACGGAGAGGCAGATATGCAGTATTTT. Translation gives CASSLDGEADMQYF. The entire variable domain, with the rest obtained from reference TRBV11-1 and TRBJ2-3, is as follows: EAEVAQSPRYKITEKSQAVAFWCDPISGHATLYWYRQILGQGPELLVQFQDESVVDDSQLPKDRFSAERLKGVDSTLKIQPAELGDSAMYLCASSLDGEADMQYFGPGTRLTVL.

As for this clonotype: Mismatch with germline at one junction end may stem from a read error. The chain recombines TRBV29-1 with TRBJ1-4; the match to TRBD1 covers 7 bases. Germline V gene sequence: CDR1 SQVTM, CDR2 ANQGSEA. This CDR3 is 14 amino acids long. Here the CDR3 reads CSVDQGGTNEKLSF. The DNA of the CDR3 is TGCAGCGTCGATCAGGGGGGGACTAATGAAAAACTGTCTTTT.

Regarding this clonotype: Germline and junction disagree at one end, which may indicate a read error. The CDR3 sequence is CASSQEGRREPYDQYF. In nucleotides, the CDR3 is TGCGCCAGCAGCCAAGAGGGGCGCCGAGAACCCTACGATCAGTACTTC. The chain uses TRBV4-1 and TRBJ2-7; D might be TRBD1 (5 bases). The CDR3 is 16 amino acids. Germline CDR1 and CDR2: MGHRA and YSYEKL.

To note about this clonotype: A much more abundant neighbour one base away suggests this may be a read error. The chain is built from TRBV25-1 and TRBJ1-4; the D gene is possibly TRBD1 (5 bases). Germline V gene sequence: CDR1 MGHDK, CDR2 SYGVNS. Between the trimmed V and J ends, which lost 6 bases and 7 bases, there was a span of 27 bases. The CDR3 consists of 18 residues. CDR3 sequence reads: CASSSRRGASPSAEKLFF. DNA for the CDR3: TGTGCCAGCAGCTCGCGCCGTGGGGCCTCGCCCAGTGCTGAAAAACTGTTTTTT. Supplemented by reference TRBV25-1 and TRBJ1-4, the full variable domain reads EADIYQTPRYLVIGTGKKITLECSQTMGHDKMYWYQQDPGMELHLIHYSYGVNSTEKGDLSSESTVSRIRTEHFPLTLESARPSHTSQYLCASSSRRGASPSAEKLFFGSGTQLSVL.

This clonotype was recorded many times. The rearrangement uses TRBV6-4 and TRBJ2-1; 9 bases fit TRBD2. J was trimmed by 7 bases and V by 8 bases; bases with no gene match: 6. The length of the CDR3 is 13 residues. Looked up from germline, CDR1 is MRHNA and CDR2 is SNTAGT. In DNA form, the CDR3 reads TGTGCCAGCCATGTGCGGGAGGGAAATGAGCAGTTCTTC. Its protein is CASHVREGNEQFF.

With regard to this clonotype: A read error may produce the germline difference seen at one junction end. DNA for the CDR3: TGTGTCAGCAGCTTCCCCTACTTCAGGGGTGGGTCGAACGATGATCAGTTCTTC. Its protein product is CVSSFPYFRGGSNDDQFF. The rearrangement links TRBV5-5 to TRBJ2-1; D may be TRBD1 (6 bases). The CDR3 totals 18 residues. Germline lookup yields CDR1 SGHKS and CDR2 YYEKEE (reference sequence).

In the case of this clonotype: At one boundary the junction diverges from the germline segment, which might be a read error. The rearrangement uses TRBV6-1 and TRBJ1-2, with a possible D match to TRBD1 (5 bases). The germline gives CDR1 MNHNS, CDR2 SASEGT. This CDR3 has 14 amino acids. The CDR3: CASRKRTHRYGYAF. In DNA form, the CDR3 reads TGTGCCAGCAGGAAACGGACACACCGCTATGGCTACGCCTTC.

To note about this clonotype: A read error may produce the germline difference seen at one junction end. CDR3 region: CASSQDLGRILEKFF. The CDR3 DNA sequence: TGCGCCAGCAGTCAAGATCTTGGGAGAATCCTTGAGAAGTTCTTC. V gene TRBV4-1 combines with J gene TRBJ2-1; maybe TRBD2 (5 bases). The CDR3 spans 15 residues. Germline values: CDR1 MGHRA, CDR2 YSYEKL.

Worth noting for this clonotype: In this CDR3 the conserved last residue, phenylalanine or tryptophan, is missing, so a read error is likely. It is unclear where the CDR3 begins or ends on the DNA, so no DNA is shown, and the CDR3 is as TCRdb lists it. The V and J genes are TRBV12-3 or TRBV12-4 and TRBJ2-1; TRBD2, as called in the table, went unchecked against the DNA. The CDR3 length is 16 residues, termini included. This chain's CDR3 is CASSPGTSGRRDEQFL.

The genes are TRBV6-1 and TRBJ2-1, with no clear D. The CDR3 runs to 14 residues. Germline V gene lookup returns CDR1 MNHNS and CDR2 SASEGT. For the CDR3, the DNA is TGTGACATCAGTGAAATTGACACCTACAATGAGCAGTTCTTC. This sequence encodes CDISEIDTYNEQFF.

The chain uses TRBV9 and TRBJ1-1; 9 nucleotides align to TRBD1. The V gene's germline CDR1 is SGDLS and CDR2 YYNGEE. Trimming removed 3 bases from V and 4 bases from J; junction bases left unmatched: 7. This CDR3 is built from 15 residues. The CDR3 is CASSAETGGTTEAFF. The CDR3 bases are TGTGCCAGCAGCGCCGAGACAGGGGGGACCACTGAAGCTTTCTTT.

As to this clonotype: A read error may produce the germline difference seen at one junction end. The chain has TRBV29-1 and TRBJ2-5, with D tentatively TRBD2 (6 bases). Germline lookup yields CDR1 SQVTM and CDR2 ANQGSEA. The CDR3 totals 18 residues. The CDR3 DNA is TGCAGCGTTTTGGGACCAGCGGGCCTCGATGGATCCCAAGAGACTCAGTACTTC. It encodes CSVLGPAGLDGSQETQYF.

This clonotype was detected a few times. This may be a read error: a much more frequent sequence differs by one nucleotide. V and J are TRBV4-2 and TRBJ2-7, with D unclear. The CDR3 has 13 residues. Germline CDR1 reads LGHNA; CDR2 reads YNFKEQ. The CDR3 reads CTSSQELPYEQYF. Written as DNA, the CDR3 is TGTACCAGCAGCCAAGAACTACCCTACGAGCAGTACTTC.

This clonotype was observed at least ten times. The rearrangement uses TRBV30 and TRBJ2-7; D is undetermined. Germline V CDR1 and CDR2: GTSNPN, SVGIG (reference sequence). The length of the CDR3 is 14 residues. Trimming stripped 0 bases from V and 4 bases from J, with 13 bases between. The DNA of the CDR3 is TGTGCCTGGAGTGTTTTTTCGGGCTCGTACGAGCAGTACTTC. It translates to CAWSVFSGSYEQYF. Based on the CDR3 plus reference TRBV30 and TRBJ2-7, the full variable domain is SQTIHQWPATLVQPVGSPLSLECTVEGTSNPNLYWYRQAAGRGLQLLFYSVGIGQISSEVPQNLSASRPQDRQFILSSKKLLLSDSGFYLCAWSVFSGSYEQYFGPGTRLTVT.

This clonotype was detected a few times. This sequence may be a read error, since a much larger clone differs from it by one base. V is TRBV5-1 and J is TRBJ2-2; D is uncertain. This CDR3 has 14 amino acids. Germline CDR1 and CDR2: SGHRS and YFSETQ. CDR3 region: CTSSFLSFGGELFF. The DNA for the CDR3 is TGCACCAGCAGCTTCTTGAGTTTCGGCGGGGAGCTGTTTTTT.

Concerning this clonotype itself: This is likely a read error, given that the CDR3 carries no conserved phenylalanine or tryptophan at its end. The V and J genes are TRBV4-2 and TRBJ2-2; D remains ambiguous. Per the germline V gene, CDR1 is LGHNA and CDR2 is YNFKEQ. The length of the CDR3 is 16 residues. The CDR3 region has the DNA TGTGCCATCAGCCAAGATTGGGCCACAAACACCGGGGAGCTGTTTTCT. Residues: CAISQDWATNTGELFS.

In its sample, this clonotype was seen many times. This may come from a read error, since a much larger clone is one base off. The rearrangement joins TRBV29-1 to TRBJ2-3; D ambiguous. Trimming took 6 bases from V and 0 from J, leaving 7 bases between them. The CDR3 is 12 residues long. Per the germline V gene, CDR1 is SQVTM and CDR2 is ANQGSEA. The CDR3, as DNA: TGCAGCGTGGGATTCAGCACAGATACGCAGTATTTT. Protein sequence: CSVGFSTDTQYF.

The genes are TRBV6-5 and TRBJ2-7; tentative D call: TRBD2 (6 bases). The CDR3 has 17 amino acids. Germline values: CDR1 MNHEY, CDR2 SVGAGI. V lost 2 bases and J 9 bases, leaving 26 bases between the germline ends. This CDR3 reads CASSYSLRASASCGQYF. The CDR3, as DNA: TGTGCCAGCAGTTACAGCTTGCGGGCTAGCGCATCCTGCGGGCAGTACTTC.

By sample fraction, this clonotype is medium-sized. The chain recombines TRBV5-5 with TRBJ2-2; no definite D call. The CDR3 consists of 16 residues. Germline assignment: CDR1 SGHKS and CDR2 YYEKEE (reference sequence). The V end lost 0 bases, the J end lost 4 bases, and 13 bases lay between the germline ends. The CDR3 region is CASSLAKWAATGELFF. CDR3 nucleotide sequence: TGTGCCAGCAGCTTGGCCAAATGGGCAGCCACCGGGGAGCTGTTTTTT.

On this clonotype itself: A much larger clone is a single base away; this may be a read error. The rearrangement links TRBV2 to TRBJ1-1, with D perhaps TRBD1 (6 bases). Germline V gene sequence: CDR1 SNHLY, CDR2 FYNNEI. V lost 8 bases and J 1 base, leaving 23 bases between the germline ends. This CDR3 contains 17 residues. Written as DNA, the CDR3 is TGTGCCAGCTCTGGTGGTAGGACAGAGTACGCGAACACTGAAGCTTTCTTT. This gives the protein CASSGGRTEYANTEAFF.

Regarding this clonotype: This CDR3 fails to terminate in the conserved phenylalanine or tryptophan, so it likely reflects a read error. CDR3 residues: CTSRGTGSYEQYL. In nucleotides, the CDR3 is TGTACCAGCAGGGGTACAGGGAGCTACGAGCAGTACTTA. This chain joins TRBV12-3 or TRBV12-4 and TRBJ2-7; TRBD1 is a possible D gene (6 bases). The CDR3 runs to 13 residues.

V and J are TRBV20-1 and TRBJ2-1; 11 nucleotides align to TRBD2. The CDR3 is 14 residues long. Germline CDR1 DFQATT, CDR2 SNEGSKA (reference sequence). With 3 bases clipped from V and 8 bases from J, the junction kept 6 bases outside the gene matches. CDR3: CSASTSGSFYEQFF. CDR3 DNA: TGCAGTGCTAGTACTAGCGGGAGTTTCTATGAGCAGTTCTTC.